This TCR beta chain emerged from a study of CXCR3-negative and CXCR3-positive naive CD8 T cells. Regarding this clonotype: The antigen is undetermined.

Study outcomes and limitations: TRB CDR3s were more hydrophobic in CXCR3-positive than in CXCR3-negative naive cells.

UMI labels and 5' RACE were used to prepare the TRB cDNA libraries. From its re-call of the 5' RACE reads, TCRdb lists each CDR3 protein once, without DNA. Found here are 140,000 to 150,000 distinct CDR3 sequences; the top ten clones hold under 0.35%. The CDR3 loop spans 13 amino acids. The chain combines TRBV12-3 or TRBV12-4 with TRBJ1-5. This TCR was recovered from a human donor in good health. Some clones in this sample may be carry-over from other donors' samples. The sequenced sample consisted of naive CXCR3+ CD8+ T cells from blood. Described subset: CD45RO-CCR7+CD27+CD95- naive CD8+ T cells expressing CXCR3 (TNR3+). Here the CDR3 reads CASRKDSNQPQHF.